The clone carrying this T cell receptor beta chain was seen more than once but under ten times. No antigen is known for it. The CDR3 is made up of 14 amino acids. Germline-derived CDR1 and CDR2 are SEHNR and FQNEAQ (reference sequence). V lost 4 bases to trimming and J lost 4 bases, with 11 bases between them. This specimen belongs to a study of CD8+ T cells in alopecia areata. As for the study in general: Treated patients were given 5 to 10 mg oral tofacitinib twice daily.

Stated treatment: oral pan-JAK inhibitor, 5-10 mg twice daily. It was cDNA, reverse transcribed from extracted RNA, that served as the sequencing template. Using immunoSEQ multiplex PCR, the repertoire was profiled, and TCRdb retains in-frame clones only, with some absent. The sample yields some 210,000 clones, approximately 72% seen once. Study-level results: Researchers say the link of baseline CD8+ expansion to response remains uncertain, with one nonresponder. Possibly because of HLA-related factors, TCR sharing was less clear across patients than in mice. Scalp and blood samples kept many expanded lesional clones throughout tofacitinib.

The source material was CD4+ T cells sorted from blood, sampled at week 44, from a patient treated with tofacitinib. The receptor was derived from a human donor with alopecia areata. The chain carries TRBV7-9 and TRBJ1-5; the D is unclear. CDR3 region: CASSSRRRNQPQHF. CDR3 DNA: TGTGCCAGCAGCTCGAGACGGCGTAATCAGCCCCAGCATTTT.